Reported below is one T cell receptor (beta chain). The antigen remains unidentified. The sample comes from a study of T cell repertoires in ileal Crohn's disease. Overall study findings and caveats: All patients with clonality above 26.8% had endoscopic recurrence.

TCRdb keeps only in-frame clones here, not all; method: immunoSEQ multiplex PCR. The sample lists about 62,000 clones, 85% to 90% seen once, with approximately 2% in the top ten. As to time point: neoterminal ileum biopsy at postoperative endoscopy, about 6 months after surgery. The receptor's source is an adult with Crohn's disease. Sequenced material: ileal tissue.

Here the CDR3 DNA reads TGTGCCAGTCGACAGGGAAAAAACGAGCAGTACTTC. Protein product: CASRQGKNEQYF. The V call is TRBV19, the J call TRBJ2-7; 7 nucleotides align to TRBD1. Trimming cost V 8 bases and J 5 bases; bases outside gene matches: 6. CDR1 LNHDA and CDR2 SQIVND come from the germline V gene (reference sequence). The CDR3 has 12 residues.